The 6 T cell receptor beta chains presented below share a single source sample, sequenced in a study of shared clonotypes between healthy human individuals. Sequencing used immunoSEQ multiplex PCR; TCRdb keeps in-frame clones, though not all of them. Seen here are around 1.4 million clones, approximately 98.5% observed once, and the top ten hold 0.3% to 0.45%. What was sequenced was naive CD4+ T cells sorted from blood. Subset meaning: CD45RA+ positively selected. These TCRs come from a man aged 30 to 45 in good health.

This clone has a single count. The chain has TRBV21-1 and TRBJ1-1. TRBV21-1 is flagged as a pseudogene. The CDR3 extends over 10 amino acids. The CDR3 reads CVSKGTEAFF. Here the CDR3 DNA reads TGTGTGTCCAAGGGTACTGAAGCTTTCTTT.

The J gene is TRBJ2-6, the V gene TRBV27; 9 bases map to TRBD1. V lost 8 bases to trimming and J lost 1 base; unmatched junction nucleotides: 6. In germline, CDR1 is MNHEY, CDR2 SMNVEV (reference sequence). The CDR3 is made up of 16 amino acids. The CDR3 nucleotides read TGTGCCAGCTCTAACAGGGGGCCGTCTGGGGCCAACGTCCTGACTTTC. It translates to CASSNRGPSGANVLTF.

The chain uses TRBV6-5 and TRBJ2-7; D remains unclear. The germline V gene has CDR1 MNHEY and CDR2 SVGAGI. The CDR3 length is 13 residues. V was trimmed by 5 bases and J by 3 bases, leaving 11 bases between them. The CDR3 spells CASSRPRNYEQYF. CDR3 in DNA: TGTGCCAGCAGTCGCCCTAGAAACTACGAGCAGTACTTC.

V and J are TRBV15 and TRBJ2-5; 7 bases line up with TRBD1. The CDR3 extends over 15 amino acids. Trimming cost V 1 base and J 2 bases; bases outside gene matches: 4. Germline V gene lookup returns CDR1 LNHNV and CDR2 YYDKDF (reference sequence). CDR3 loop: CATSRALDRQETQYF. In DNA, the CDR3 is TGTGCCACCAGCAGAGCCTTGGACAGGCAAGAGACCCAGTACTTC.

The V call is TRBV2, the J call TRBJ1-1; D remains ambiguous. V dropped 3 bases and J dropped 1 base, with 6 bases sitting between them. This CDR3 spans 13 amino acids. Per the germline V gene, CDR1 is SNHLY and CDR2 is FYNNEI. In DNA, the CDR3 is TGTGCCAGCAGTGACGTAGCGAACACTGAAGCTTTCTTT. Its protein product is CASSDVANTEAFF.

On this clone: This CDR3 is also generated by other DNA sequences in the sample. The gene calls are TRBV9 and TRBJ2-7; 7 bases are shared with TRBD1. Losses at the gene ends were 3 bases for V and 0 bases for J; bases not matched to a gene: 3. CDR3 length: 14 residues. Looked up from germline, CDR1 is SGDLS and CDR2 is YYNGEE. The CDR3 nucleotides are TGTGCCAGCAGCGCGACAGGGAACTCCTACGAGCAGTACTTC. It specifies CASSATGNSYEQYF.